The 29 T cell receptor beta chains below were found in one sample sequenced in a study of blood T cells in healthy people across ages. Alongside a J-beta primer mix, a sample-barcoded 5' primer served in a second PCR lasting about 7 to 12 cycles. TCRdb independently ran MiXCR on the 5' RACE reads; one entry per CDR3 protein. The sample has about 1.6 million distinct CDR3 sequences, 34% seen once; the top ten hold about 11%. Sample: blood. These receptors originate from a woman aged 25 to 39 in good health.

Concerning this clonotype itself: This sequence may be a read error, since a much larger clone differs from it by one base. V is TRBV6-4 and J is TRBJ2-7; perhaps TRBD1 as D (6 bases). Germline CDR1 reads MRHNA; CDR2 reads SNTAGT. The ends were cut back, 7 bases at V and 0 bases at J, with 10 bases in the middle. This CDR3 has 13 amino acids. The CDR3 spells CASKPGHSYEQYF. In DNA form, the CDR3 reads TGTGCCAGCAAGCCGGGACACTCCTACGAGCAGTACTTC.

This sequence joins TRBV4-1 and TRBJ1-1; D is undetermined. Deletions cut 2 bases from V and 1 base from J, with 8 bases between. This CDR3 region has 14 residues. The V gene's germline CDR1 is MGHRA and CDR2 YSYEKL. The CDR3 sequence is CASSQPGKNTEAFF. The CDR3 nucleotides are TGCGCCAGCAGCCAACCGGGTAAGAACACTGAAGCTTTCTTT.

This clonotype was detected a few times. The chain's CDR3 is CSVEDPWNYGYTF. CDR3 coding DNA: TGCAGCGTTGAAGATCCCTGGAACTATGGCTACACCTTC. The rearrangement joins TRBV29-1 to TRBJ1-2; no definite D call. V was trimmed by 0 bases and J by 2 bases, leaving 7 bases between them. Germline V lookup: CDR1 SQVTM, CDR2 ANQGSEA. CDR3 length: 13 amino acids.

V and J are TRBV6-1 and TRBJ2-5; tentative D call: TRBD1 (5 bases). The CDR3 runs to 14 residues. CDR1 and CDR2 from the germline V gene are MNHNS and SASEGT. The V end lost 5 bases, the J end lost 1 base, and 11 bases lay between the germline ends. The CDR3 DNA is TGTGCCAGCAGTCACGAGACAGTCCAAGAGACCCAGTACTTC. It codes for CASSHETVQETQYF.

This clonotype was counted ten times or more. The V gene is TRBV7-6, the J gene TRBJ1-4; D is unclear. The germline V and J ends were trimmed by 5 bases and 3 bases, with 13 bases remaining between them. Germline V gene lookup returns CDR1 SGHVS and CDR2 FNYEAQ. The length of the CDR3 is 15 residues. CDR3 coding DNA: TGTGCCAGCAGCACCTCCCGTCGGGCTAATGAAAAACTGTTTTTT. Protein product: CASSTSRRANEKLFF.

This clonotype was recorded a few times. This chain uses TRBV12-3 or TRBV12-4 with TRBJ2-1; D gene ambiguous. There are 15 residues in the CDR3. V gave up 2 bases and J gave up 0 bases, with 8 bases separating them. CDR3 residues: CASSLKASSYNEQFF. CDR3 DNA sequence: TGTGCCAGCAGTTTAAAGGCGAGCTCCTACAATGAGCAGTTCTTC.

The chain links TRBV3-1 to TRBJ2-3; D perhaps matches TRBD2 (5 bases). CDR3 length: 14 amino acids. Germline V lookup: CDR1 LGHDT, CDR2 YNNKEL (reference sequence). V lost 5 bases to trimming and J lost 2 bases, with 11 bases between them. The CDR3: CASSSGGFTDTQYF. DNA for the CDR3: TGTGCCAGCAGCTCTGGAGGTTTCACAGATACGCAGTATTTT.

This clonotype was found a few times. This chain links TRBV15 with TRBJ1-1; D is ambiguous. The germline CDR1 and CDR2 sequences are LNHNV and YYDKDF (reference sequence). V lost 0 bases and J lost 3, with 11 bases in between. The CDR3 is 15 amino acids. CDR3 protein: CATSRERAGYTEAFF. CDR3 sequence (DNA): TGTGCCACCAGCAGAGAAAGGGCTGGTTACACTGAAGCTTTCTTT.

The table lists this clonotype with a few counts. The chain joins TRBV3-1 to TRBJ1-6, with 7 bases lining up with TRBD1. V dropped 3 bases and J dropped 7; count of bases not matched to a gene: 0. Germline assignment: CDR1 LGHDT and CDR2 YNNKEL (reference sequence). The CDR3 is 13 amino acids. This CDR3 reads CASSQTGNSPLHF. CDR3 coding DNA: TGTGCCAGCAGCCAGACAGGGAATTCACCCCTCCACTTT.

V usage is TRBV20-1 and J usage is TRBJ2-5; a weak D match, TRBD2 (5 bases). The assigned J gene may be wrong: the sequence end matches TRBJ2-7 better. The germline CDR1 and CDR2 sequences are DFQATT and SNEGSKA (reference sequence). This CDR3 is 12 amino acids long. This CDR3 reads CSATPGTLEQYF. The CDR3 DNA reads as TGCAGTGCTACCCCGGGAACCCTCGAGCAGTACTTC.

This clonotype was detected only a few times. The rearrangement links TRBV5-1 to TRBJ1-4; D not resolved. The CDR3 totals 15 residues. Germline CDR1 and CDR2: SGHRS and YFSETQ. Trimming shortened V by 4 bases and J by 0 bases, and 10 bases separated the two germline ends. The CDR3 here is CASSPGSATNEKLFF. The CDR3 DNA reads TGCGCCAGCAGCCCTGGGAGTGCAACTAATGAAAAACTGTTTTTT.

In this sample, this clonotype turned up a few times. The rearrangement uses TRBV4-1 and TRBJ1-1; D remains ambiguous. Trimming removed 4 bases at V and 0 bases at J, with 12 bases between. Germline CDR1 MGHRA, CDR2 YSYEKL. The CDR3 contains 15 residues. Written as DNA, the CDR3 is TGCGCCAGCAGCCCTGGGAGGTCTCTGAACACTGAAGCTTTCTTT. The encoded protein is CASSPGRSLNTEAFF.

The V and J genes are TRBV7-3 and TRBJ2-3; 9 bases align to TRBD2. The trim removed 7 bases at V and 6 bases at J, leaving 11 bases unmatched. CDR3 size: 15 residues. CDR1 is SGHTA, CDR2 FQGTGA, per germline. The CDR3 here is CASNLLAGRTDTQYF. CDR3 DNA sequence: TGTGCCAGCAACCTTCTAGCGGGAAGGACGGATACGCAGTATTTT.

This chain uses TRBV7-6 with TRBJ2-7, with D perhaps TRBD1 or TRBD2 (5 bases each). The CDR3 covers 15 residues. V lost 0 bases and J lost 7, with 16 bases in between. Germline loops: CDR1 SGHVS, CDR2 FNYEAQ. The CDR3 DNA sequence: TGTGCCAGCAGCTTAGCGGGGGAAGGTCCCCTAGAGCAGTACTTC. Encoded protein: CASSLAGEGPLEQYF.

The sample holds a few counts of this clonotype. One junction end does not reproduce the germline sequence, and a read error may be involved. The rearrangement joins TRBV7-9 to TRBJ1-2, with D maybe TRBD1 (6 bases). From germline, CDR1 is SEHNR and CDR2 FQNEAQ (reference sequence). The CDR3 covers 14 residues. The CDR3 is CASTVDSTNYGHTF. The CDR3 region has the DNA TGTGCCAGCACCGTGGACAGCACTAACTATGGCCACACCTTC.

V usage is TRBV6-5 and J usage is TRBJ1-6, with no clear D. V was clipped by 6 bases and J by 9 bases, with 9 bases between them. The CDR3 is 12 amino acids. The germline gives CDR1 MNHEY, CDR2 SVGAGI. The CDR3: CASRDGGSPLHF. DNA for the CDR3: TGTGCCAGCAGAGATGGCGGTTCACCCCTCCACTTT.

The chain has TRBV6-6 and TRBJ1-5; 8 nucleotides align to TRBD1. This CDR3 is built from 17 residues. In germline, CDR1 is MNHNY, CDR2 SVGAGI (reference sequence). V dropped 10 bases and J dropped 1; count of bases not matched to a gene: 15. The DNA of the CDR3 is TGTGCCAACAGCGATCGACAGGGGTTTGGGAGCAATCAGCCCCAGCATTTT. It encodes CANSDRQGFGSNQPQHF.

The chain couples TRBV11-2 to TRBJ2-6; no firm D call. Germline CDR1 is SGHAT and CDR2 is FQNNGV. Deletions cut 4 bases from V and 2 bases from J, with 12 bases between. The CDR3 runs 16 residues. DNA of the CDR3: TGTGCCAGCAGCTCCCCGGCCCGGGCTGGGGCCAACGTCCTGACTTTC. Amino acid sequence: CASSSPARAGANVLTF.

The J gene is TRBJ1-5, the V gene TRBV6-2 or TRBV6-3; D remains unclear. CDR3 size: 14 residues. Trimming stripped 1 base from V and 7 bases from J, with 11 bases between. From germline, CDR1 is MNHEY and CDR2 SVGEGT. The CDR3 nucleotides read TGTGCCAGCAGTTACTATGGTTCGACACAGCCCCAGCATTTT. Protein: CASSYYGSTQPQHF.

The chain is built from TRBV3-1 and TRBJ2-3; 8 nucleotides agree with TRBD1. The CDR3 runs to 15 residues. The junction had 7 bases not matched to a gene; V was cut back by 4 bases and J by 4 bases. Germline assignment: CDR1 LGHDT and CDR2 YNNKEL (reference sequence). The CDR3 nucleotides read TGTGCCAGCAGCCCGTACAGGGGGATGGCAGATACGCAGTATTTT. This encodes CASSPYRGMADTQYF.

This chain links TRBV7-2 with TRBJ2-7; D remains unclear. CDR3 length: 13 residues. The V end lost 2 bases, the J end lost 2 bases, and 7 bases lay between the germline ends. Germline V gives CDR1 SGHTA, CDR2 FQGNSA. The DNA for the CDR3 is TGTGCCAGCAGCTTAACCGACCCCTACGAGCAGTACTTC. Its protein product is CASSLTDPYEQYF.

This clonotype turned up a few times. CDR3 sequence reads: CSARDVGQSTDTQYF. CDR3 nucleotides: TGCAGTGCTAGAGATGTAGGACAGAGCACAGATACGCAGTATTTT. V gene TRBV20-1 combines with J gene TRBJ2-3, with D possibly matching TRBD1 (6 bases). CDR3 length: 15 residues. In germline, CDR1 is DFQATT, CDR2 SNEGSKA (reference sequence). Trimming removed 0 bases from V and 0 bases from J, with 10 bases in between.

The gene calls are TRBV20-1 and TRBJ2-4; D might be TRBD1 or TRBD2, each matching 5 bases. Near its end, the DNA agrees better with TRBJ2-7, so the J call may be wrong. The CDR3 covers 13 residues. The germline gives CDR1 DFQATT, CDR2 SNEGSKA (reference sequence). The CDR3 region is CSGGRIGVDEQYF. The CDR3 bases are TGCAGTGGGGGACGAATAGGAGTGGACGAGCAGTACTTC.

This chain uses TRBV7-9 with TRBJ2-5; the D gene is possibly TRBD2 (5 bases). CDR3 length: 14 amino acids. With 4 bases removed from V and 2 bases from J, the gap between germline ends came to 11 bases. Per germline, CDR1 SEHNR and CDR2 FQNEAQ (reference sequence). The CDR3 DNA reads as TGTGCCAGCAGCTCGGACTGGAAACAAGAGACCCAGTACTTC. This translates into CASSSDWKQETQYF.

There are a few counts of this clonotype. The chain joins TRBV20-1 to TRBJ2-7, with D maybe TRBD1 (6 bases). In germline, CDR1 is DFQATT, CDR2 SNEGSKA (reference sequence). The CDR3 covers 13 residues. V lost 0 bases to trimming and J lost 5 bases, with 11 bases between them. CDR3 in amino acids: CSARDPRGHEQYF. In DNA form, the CDR3 reads TGCAGTGCTAGAGATCCCAGGGGACACGAGCAGTACTTC.

The chain links TRBV20-1 to TRBJ2-7; 10 bases match TRBD2. The trim removed 0 bases at V and 4 bases at J, leaving 6 bases unmatched. The germline gives CDR1 DFQATT, CDR2 SNEGSKA (reference sequence). The CDR3 spans 15 residues. CDR3 DNA sequence: TGCAGTGCTAGAGATGGACTAGCGGCCGAATACGAGCAGTACTTC. This sequence encodes CSARDGLAAEYEQYF.

This clonotype was seen more than once but under ten times. The genes are TRBV4-1 and TRBJ2-5; 10 bases are a match to TRBD1. The V gene's germline CDR1 is MGHRA and CDR2 YSYEKL. With 4 bases clipped from V and 4 bases from J, the junction kept 9 bases outside the gene matches. The CDR3 sequence is 16 residues long. Here the CDR3 DNA reads TGCGCCAGCAGCCCAGAGGACAGGGGGAATGGAGAGACCCAGTACTTC. Its translation is CASSPEDRGNGETQYF.

This clonotype was picked up a small number of times. This may arise from a read error, as a much more abundant clone is one base away. The rearrangement joins TRBV4-2 to TRBJ1-2; D not resolved. Germline assignment: CDR1 LGHNA and CDR2 YNFKEQ. The CDR3 sequence is 14 residues long. Trimming removed 1 base from V and 4 bases from J, with 10 bases in between. CDR3 sequence reads: CASSQGWPAYGYTF. The CDR3 DNA reads TGTGCCAGCAGCCAAGGGTGGCCAGCCTATGGCTACACCTTC.

This chain connects TRBV14 to TRBJ2-7; D is possibly TRBD1 (6 bases). The CDR3 sequence is 17 residues long. Trimming shortened V by 5 bases and J by 4 bases, and 24 bases separated the two germline ends. Germline CDR1 and CDR2: SGHDN and FVKESK. CDR3 coding DNA: TGTGCCAGCAGCTTCTCCCACAGGGATTTCTATCCGTACGAGCAGTACTTC. This codes for CASSFSHRDFYPYEQYF.